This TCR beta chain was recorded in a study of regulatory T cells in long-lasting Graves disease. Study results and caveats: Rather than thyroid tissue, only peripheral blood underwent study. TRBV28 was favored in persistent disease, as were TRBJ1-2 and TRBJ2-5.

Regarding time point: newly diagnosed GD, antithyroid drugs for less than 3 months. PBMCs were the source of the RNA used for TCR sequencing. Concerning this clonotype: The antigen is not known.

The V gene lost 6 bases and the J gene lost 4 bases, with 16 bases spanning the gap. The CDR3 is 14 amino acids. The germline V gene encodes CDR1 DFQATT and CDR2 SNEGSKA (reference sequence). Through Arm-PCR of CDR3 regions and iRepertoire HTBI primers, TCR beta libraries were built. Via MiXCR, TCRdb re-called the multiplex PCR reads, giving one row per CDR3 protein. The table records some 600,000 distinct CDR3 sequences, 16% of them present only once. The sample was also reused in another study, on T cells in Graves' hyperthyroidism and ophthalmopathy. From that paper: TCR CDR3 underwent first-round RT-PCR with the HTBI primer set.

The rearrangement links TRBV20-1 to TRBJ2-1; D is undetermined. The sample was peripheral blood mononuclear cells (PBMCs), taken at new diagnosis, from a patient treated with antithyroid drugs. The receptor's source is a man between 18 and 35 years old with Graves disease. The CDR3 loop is CSAETPEGYNEQFF. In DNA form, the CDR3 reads TGCAGTGCAGAGACCCCTGAAGGGTACAATGAGCAGTTCTTC.